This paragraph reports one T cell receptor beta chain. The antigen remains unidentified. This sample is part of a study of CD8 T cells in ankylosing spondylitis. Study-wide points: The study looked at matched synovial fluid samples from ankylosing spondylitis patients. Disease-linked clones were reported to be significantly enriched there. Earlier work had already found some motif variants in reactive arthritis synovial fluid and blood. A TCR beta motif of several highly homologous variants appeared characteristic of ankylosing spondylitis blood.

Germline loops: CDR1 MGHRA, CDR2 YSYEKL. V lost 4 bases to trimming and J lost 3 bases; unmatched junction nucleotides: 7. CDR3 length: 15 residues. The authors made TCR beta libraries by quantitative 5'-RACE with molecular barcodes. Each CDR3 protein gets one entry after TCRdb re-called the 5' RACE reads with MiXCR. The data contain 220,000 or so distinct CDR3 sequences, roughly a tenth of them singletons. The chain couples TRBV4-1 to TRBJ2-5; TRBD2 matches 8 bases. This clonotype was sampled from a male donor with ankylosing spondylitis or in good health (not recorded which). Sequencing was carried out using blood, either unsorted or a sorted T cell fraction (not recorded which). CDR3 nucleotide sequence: TGCGCCAGCAGCCTAGCCGGGACTAGGGAAGAGACCCAGTACTTC. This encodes CASSLAGTREETQYF.